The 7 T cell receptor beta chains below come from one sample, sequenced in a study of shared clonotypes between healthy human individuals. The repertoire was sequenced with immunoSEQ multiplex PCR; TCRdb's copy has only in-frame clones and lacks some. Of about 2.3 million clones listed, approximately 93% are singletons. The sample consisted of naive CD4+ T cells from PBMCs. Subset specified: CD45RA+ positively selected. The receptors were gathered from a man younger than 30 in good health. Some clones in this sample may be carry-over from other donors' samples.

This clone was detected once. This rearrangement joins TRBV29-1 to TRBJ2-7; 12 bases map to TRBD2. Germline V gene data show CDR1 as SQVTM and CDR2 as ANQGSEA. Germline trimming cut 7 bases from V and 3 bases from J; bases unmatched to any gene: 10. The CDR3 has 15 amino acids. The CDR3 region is CSASGRVLESYEQYF. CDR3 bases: TGCAGCGCTAGCGGGAGGGTCTTGGAAAGCTACGAGCAGTACTTC.

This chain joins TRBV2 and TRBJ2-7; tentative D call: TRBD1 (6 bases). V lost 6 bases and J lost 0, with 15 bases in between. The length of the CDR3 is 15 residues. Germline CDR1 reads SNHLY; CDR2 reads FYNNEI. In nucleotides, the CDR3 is TGTGCCAGCAGGGGGGCGGCCTTTCGCTCCTACGAGCAGTACTTC. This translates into CASRGAAFRSYEQYF.

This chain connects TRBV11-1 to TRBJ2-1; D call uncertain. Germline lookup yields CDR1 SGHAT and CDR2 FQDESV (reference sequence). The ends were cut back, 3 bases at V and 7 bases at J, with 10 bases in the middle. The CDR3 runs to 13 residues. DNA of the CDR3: TGTGCCAGCAGCTTTGAGTTCCCGAATGAGCAGTTCTTC. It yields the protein CASSFEFPNEQFF.

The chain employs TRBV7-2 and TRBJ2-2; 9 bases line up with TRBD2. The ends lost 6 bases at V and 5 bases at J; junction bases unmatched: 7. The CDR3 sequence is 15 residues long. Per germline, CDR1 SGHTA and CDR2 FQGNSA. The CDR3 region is CASRHAGGSTGELFF. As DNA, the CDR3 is TGTGCCAGCAGACATGCGGGAGGGAGTACCGGGGAGCTGTTTTTT.

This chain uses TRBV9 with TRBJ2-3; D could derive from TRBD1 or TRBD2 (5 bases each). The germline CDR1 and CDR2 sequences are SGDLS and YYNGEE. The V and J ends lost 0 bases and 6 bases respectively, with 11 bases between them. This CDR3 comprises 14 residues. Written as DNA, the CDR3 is TGTGCCAGCAGCGTAGTGACAGCTAGCGATACGCAGTATTTT. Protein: CASSVVTASDTQYF. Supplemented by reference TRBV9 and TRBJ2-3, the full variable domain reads DSGVTQTPKHLITATGQRVTLRCSPRSGDLSVYWYQQSLDQGLQFLIQYYNGEERAKGNILERFSAQQFPDLHSELNLSSLELGDSALYFCASSVVTASDTQYFGPGTRLTVL.

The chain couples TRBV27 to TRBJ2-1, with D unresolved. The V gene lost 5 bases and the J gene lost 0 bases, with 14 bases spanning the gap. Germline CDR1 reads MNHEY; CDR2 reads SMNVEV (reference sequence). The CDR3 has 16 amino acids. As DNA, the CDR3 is TGTGCCAGCAGTCCCCCCGAGTCCCTCTCCTACAATGAGCAGTTCTTC. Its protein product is CASSPPESLSYNEQFF.

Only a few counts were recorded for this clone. The CDR3 here is CAWSLRGEAFF. The DNA of the CDR3 is TGTGCCTGGAGCCTAAGGGGTGAAGCTTTCTTT. This sequence joins TRBV30 and TRBJ1-1; D may be TRBD1 (5 bases). The V gene lost 3 bases and the J gene lost 7 bases, with 9 bases spanning the gap. Germline CDR1 is GTSNPN and CDR2 is SVGIG (reference sequence). The CDR3 has 11 amino acids.